The 23 T cell receptor beta chains in this list originate from one sample, sequenced in a study of radiotherapy plus CTLA-4 blockade in lung cancer. Profiled with immunoSEQ multiplex PCR; TCRdb holds only in-frame clones, not every one. This table has around 90,000 clones, around 83% appearing once. The sequences come from peripheral blood, collected from a patient treated with radiotherapy plus ipilimumab. These receptors were obtained from a human donor with non-small cell lung cancer that progressed on radiotherapy plus ipilimumab.

The rearrangement joins TRBV2 to TRBJ2-5; TRBD1 agrees at 7 bases. The J call may be in error: the DNA end matches TRBJ2-7 better. Germline V CDR1 and CDR2: SNHLY, FYNNEI. CDR3 length: 15 residues. The CDR3 sequence is CASSEFRDSSYEQYF. The CDR3 nucleotides are TGTGCCAGCAGTGAATTTCGGGACAGCTCCTACGAGCAGTACTTC.

The chain combines TRBV30 with TRBJ1-2, with D unresolved. The V end lost 7 bases, the J end lost 2 bases, and 17 bases lay between the germline ends. The CDR3 totals 14 residues. Germline CDR1 is GTSNPN and CDR2 is SVGIG (reference sequence). The CDR3 coding sequence is TGTGCCTACTACGGACTGTCTGGGAACTATGGCTACACCTTC. It encodes CAYYGLSGNYGYTF.

The chain links TRBV2 to TRBJ2-3, with D possibly matching TRBD1 (5 bases). V dropped 8 bases and J dropped 0 bases, with 9 bases sitting between them. This CDR3 is built from 13 residues. The germline CDR1 and CDR2 sequences are SNHLY and FYNNEI. The CDR3 reads CASRRGSTDTQYF. The CDR3 DNA reads as TGTGCCAGCCGAAGGGGCAGCACAGATACGCAGTATTTT.

The rearrangement uses TRBV18 and TRBJ2-3; a possible D gene is TRBD1 (6 bases). The CDR3 extends over 15 amino acids. The ends were cut back, 3 bases at V and 3 bases at J, with 13 bases in the middle. The germline gives CDR1 KGHSH, CDR2 LQKENI. The CDR3 bases are TGTGCCAGCTCACCTGGGGCTACAGGGACAGATACGCAGTATTTT. This translates into CASSPGATGTDTQYF.

This clone has just a few counts. V is TRBV28 and J is TRBJ1-2; possible D gene TRBD1, 5 bases. The ends were cut back, 3 bases at V and 8 bases at J, with 10 bases in the middle. There are 12 residues in the CDR3. Germline CDR1 reads MDHEN; CDR2 reads SYDVKM. CDR3 DNA sequence: TGTGCCAGCAGTTTTTGGGGGAGGGGCTACACCTTC. It encodes CASSFWGRGYTF.

This chain joins TRBV7-3 and TRBJ2-7, with 7 bases lining up with TRBD1. The V segment lost 0 bases and the J segment 5 bases; nucleotides outside the gene matches: 1. Germline values: CDR1 SGHTA, CDR2 FQGTGA. This CDR3 contains 13 residues. The CDR3 loop is CASSLTGGHEQYF. DNA for the CDR3: TGTGCCAGCAGCTTAACAGGGGGCCACGAGCAGTACTTC. Filled out from reference TRBV7-3 and TRBJ2-7, the complete variable domain reads GAGVSQTPSNKVTEKGKYVELRCDPISGHTALYWYRQSLGQGPEFLIYFQGTGAADDSGLPNDRFFAVRPEGSVSTLKIQRTERGDSAVYLCASSLTGGHEQYFGPGTRLTVT.

This clone was observed a few times. The V gene is TRBV5-4, the J gene TRBJ2-2; 9 bases match TRBD2. The trim removed 5 bases at V and 0 bases at J, leaving 5 bases unmatched. The V gene's germline CDR1 is SGHNT and CDR2 YYREEE (reference sequence). This CDR3 has 16 residues. The CDR3 protein is CASRGGTSTNTGELFF. Here the CDR3 DNA reads TGTGCCAGCAGAGGCGGGACTAGCACGAACACCGGGGAGCTGTTTTTT.

This clone came up a few times. This chain links TRBV13 with TRBJ1-5; 7 bases match TRBD1. The CDR3 loop spans 16 amino acids. V was pared by 0 bases and J by 4 bases, with 6 bases of the junction left unmatched. The germline CDR1 and CDR2 sequences are PRHDT and FYEKMQ (reference sequence). The CDR3 here is CASSLGRSGGNQPQHF. As DNA, the CDR3 is TGTGCCAGCAGCTTAGGCCGATCAGGGGGAAATCAGCCCCAGCATTTT.

V is TRBV4-2 and J is TRBJ1-3; D unclear. CDR1 and CDR2 from the germline V gene are LGHNA and YNFKEQ. CDR3 size: 13 residues. V dropped 0 bases and J dropped 8 bases, with 8 bases sitting between them. CDR3 sequence reads: CASSQDRMDTIYF. The CDR3 nucleotides read TGTGCCAGCAGCCAAGATCGGATGGACACCATATATTTT.

This clone was seen only a few times. The chain links TRBV7-3 to TRBJ2-3, with 9 bases lining up with TRBD2. The CDR3 is 16 residues long. Germline loops: CDR1 SGHTA, CDR2 FQGTGA. After removal of 5 bases from V and 3 bases from J, the junction contained 9 bases not matched to a gene. The CDR3 protein is CASSATGTSLTDTQYF. CDR3 DNA sequence: TGTGCCAGCAGCGCTACCGGGACTAGCTTGACAGATACGCAGTATTTT. Filled out from reference TRBV7-3 and TRBJ2-3, the complete variable domain reads GAGVSQTPSNKVTEKGKYVELRCDPISGHTALYWYRQSLGQGPEFLIYFQGTGAADDSGLPNDRFFAVRPEGSVSTLKIQRTERGDSAVYLCASSATGTSLTDTQYFGPGTRLTVL.

In its sample, this clone was seen a few times. The chain has TRBV5-1 and TRBJ2-5, with D perhaps TRBD2 (6 bases). V gave up 6 bases and J gave up 4 bases, with 16 bases separating them. This CDR3 has 14 amino acids. CDR1 and CDR2 from the germline V gene are SGHRS and YFSETQ. The CDR3 spells CASNQYGSGETQYF. The CDR3 DNA reads TGCGCCAGCAATCAGTACGGGAGCGGAGAGACCCAGTACTTC. The whole variable domain, remainder taken from reference TRBV5-1 and TRBJ2-5, is KAGVTQTPRYLIKTRGQQVTLSCSPISGHRSVSWYQQTPGQGLQFLFEYFSETQRNKGNFPGRFSGRQFSNSRSEMNVSTLELGDSALYLCASNQYGSGETQYFGPGTRLLVL.

The V call is TRBV7-6, the J call TRBJ2-3; no reliable D call. Germline V gene data show CDR1 as SGHVS and CDR2 as FNYEAQ. V was clipped by 5 bases and J by 0 bases, with 12 bases between them. This CDR3 contains 15 residues. The CDR3 sequence is CASSPHLLSTDTQYF. DNA of the CDR3: TGTGCCAGCAGCCCTCATCTCCTTAGCACAGATACGCAGTATTTT. The entire variable domain, with the rest obtained from reference TRBV7-6 and TRBJ2-3, is as follows: GAGVSQSPRYKVTKRGQDVALRCDPISGHVSLYWYRQALGQGPEFLTYFNYEAQQDKSGLPNDRFSAERPEGSISTLTIQRTEQRDSAMYRCASSPHLLSTDTQYFGPGTRLTVL.

Here the CDR3 DNA reads TGTGCCAGCAGCCATGGGACTAGCGGCCTCCTAAGCACAGATACGCAGTATTTT. This sequence encodes CASSHGTSGLLSTDTQYF. The gene calls are TRBV27 and TRBJ2-3, with TRBD2 identical over 11 bases. The CDR3 consists of 18 residues. CDR1 is MNHEY and CDR2 is SMNVEV in the germline V gene (reference sequence). V lost 6 bases and J lost 0; bases outside the gene matches: 11.

Judged by abundance, this clone is medium-sized (0.01 to 0.1%). This sequence joins TRBV19 and TRBJ2-2, with 10 nucleotides matching TRBD1. This CDR3 is built from 15 residues. Per the germline V gene, CDR1 is LNHDA and CDR2 is SQIVND (reference sequence). J gave up 4 bases and V 4 bases, and 3 bases lay outside the gene matches. CDR3 amino acids: CASSTGTGATGELFF. Here the CDR3 DNA reads TGTGCCAGTAGTACCGGGACAGGGGCCACCGGGGAGCTGTTTTTT.

The chain couples TRBV19 to TRBJ1-2; tentatively, D is TRBD1 (5 bases). CDR3 length equals 13 residues. Germline V lookup: CDR1 LNHDA, CDR2 SQIVND (reference sequence). V was clipped by 7 bases and J by 3 bases, with 12 bases between them. CDR3 sequence (DNA): TGTGCCAGTAAAGGGAGGGGAGACTATGGCTACACCTTC. Translating it yields CASKGRGDYGYTF.

The chain's CDR3 is CATSGEGRKTQYF. CDR3 coding DNA: TGTGCCACCTCGGGGGAGGGGAGAAAGACCCAGTACTTC. The rearrangement uses TRBV27 and TRBJ2-5; 7 nucleotides align to TRBD2. Trimming took 10 bases from V and 6 from J; bases not matched to a gene: 11. CDR1 and CDR2 (germline): MNHEY, SMNVEV (reference sequence). The CDR3 contains 13 residues.

The gene calls are TRBV6-1 and TRBJ1-4; 8 bases are a match to TRBD1. V was clipped by 10 bases and J by 8 bases; unmatched bases: 15. The V gene's germline CDR1 is MNHNS and CDR2 SASEGT. This CDR3 has 15 residues. CDR3 bases: TGTGCCACCGATCAACTACAGGGGGTAAAGGAAAAACTGTTTTTT. It yields the protein CATDQLQGVKEKLFF.

This clone was observed once. A read error may produce the germline difference seen at one junction end. V and J are TRBV14 and TRBJ2-2; D may be TRBD2 (6 bases). The CDR3 runs to 12 residues. The germline V gene has CDR1 SGHDN and CDR2 FVKESK. The CDR3 DNA is TGTGCCAGACGGGGGAACGCCGGGGAGCTGTTTTTT. Protein product: CARRGNAGELFF.

The chain joins TRBV30 to TRBJ1-5; a possible D gene is TRBD1 (5 bases). CDR1 and CDR2 from the germline V gene are GTSNPN and SVGIG (reference sequence). The ends were cut back, 0 bases at V and 11 bases at J, with 14 bases in the middle. This CDR3 has 13 residues. The CDR3 bases are TGTGCCTGGAGTGTAAACGAGCAGGGAGCCCAGCATTTT. It is translated as CAWSVNEQGAQHF. Supplemented by reference TRBV30 and TRBJ1-5, the full variable domain reads SQTIHQWPATLVQPVGSPLSLECTVEGTSNPNLYWYRQAAGRGLQLLFYSVGIGQISSEVPQNLSASRPQDRQFILSSKKLLLSDSGFYLCAWSVNEQGAQHFGDGTRLSIL.

V usage is TRBV5-1 and J usage is TRBJ2-5; TRBD1 is a possible D gene (6 bases). Germline V gene lookup returns CDR1 SGHRS and CDR2 YFSETQ. The CDR3 sequence is 14 residues long. Trimming cost V 6 bases and J 5 bases, with 17 bases left between them. The CDR3 coding sequence is TGCGCCAGCACCCCCCAGGGGACACAGGAGACCCAGTACTTC. Its protein product is CASTPQGTQETQYF.

This clone has just one count. The chain uses TRBV28 and TRBJ2-3, with no clear D. Per the germline V gene, CDR1 is MDHEN and CDR2 is SYDVKM. V lost 4 bases and J 6 bases, leaving 11 bases between the germline ends. CDR3 length: 13 residues. The DNA of the CDR3 is TGTGCCAGCAGTTCTGGGTGGCAGGATACGCAGTATTTT. Its translation is CASSSGWQDTQYF.

Here the CDR3 reads CASTDGGPLNEKLFF. For the CDR3, the DNA is TGTGCCTCCACGGACGGGGGACCCCTTAATGAAAAACTGTTTTTT. The gene calls are TRBV30 and TRBJ1-4; perhaps TRBD1 as D (5 bases). CDR1 GTSNPN and CDR2 SVGIG come from the germline V gene (reference sequence). The V and J ends lost 7 bases and 4 bases respectively, with 19 bases between them. This CDR3 has 15 amino acids.

In regard to this clone: In the same sample, other DNA sequences code for this CDR3. The rearrangement links TRBV4-2 to TRBJ2-7; D perhaps matches TRBD1 (5 bases). The CDR3 has 16 amino acids. V was clipped by 0 bases and J by 2 bases, with 14 bases between them. Looked up from germline, CDR1 is LGHNA and CDR2 is YNFKEQ. The CDR3 DNA is TGTGCCAGCAGCCAAGAGGGTCAGGGATCTCCCTACGAGCAGTACTTC. It encodes CASSQEGQGSPYEQYF.